The next 15 T cell receptor beta chains were all read from a single sample in a study of CD8+ T cells in alopecia areata. Extracted from the samples, RNA was reverse transcribed into cDNA to serve as the sequencing template. Libraries were prepared by immunoSEQ multiplex PCR; TCRdb keeps only in-frame clonotypes and omits some of them. The data show approximately 30,000 clones, less than 65% seen once. Sequenced: NKG2D-high CD8+ T cells sorted from blood. The origin of the receptors is a human donor with alopecia areata.

The chain recombines TRBV30 with TRBJ2-1; D gene ambiguous. CDR1 GTSNPN and CDR2 SVGIG come from the germline V gene (reference sequence). The CDR3 extends over 12 amino acids. With 1 base removed from V and 3 bases from J, the gap between germline ends came to 4 bases. CDR3: CAWSDSYNEQFF. The CDR3 nucleotides are TGTGCCTGGAGTGACAGCTACAATGAGCAGTTCTTC.

The V and J genes are TRBV29-1 and TRBJ2-2, with 7 bases fitting TRBD1. CDR1 SQVTM and CDR2 ANQGSEA come from the germline V gene. J gave up 4 bases and V 5 bases, and 4 bases lay outside the gene matches. The CDR3 sequence is 13 residues long. The CDR3 is CSVRDRVTGELFF. CDR3 nucleotide sequence: TGCAGCGTTAGGGACAGAGTCACCGGGGAGCTGTTTTTT.

This chain uses TRBV2 with TRBJ1-5; D unclear. Trimming cost V 4 bases and J 1 base, with 14 bases left between them. Germline lookup yields CDR1 SNHLY and CDR2 FYNNEI. The CDR3 extends over 16 amino acids. The CDR3 DNA is TGTGCCAGCAGTGGAGCGATGGTCGCGAGCAATCAGCCCCAGCATTTT. It yields the protein CASSGAMVASNQPQHF.

The rearrangement joins TRBV5-6 to TRBJ1-5; 9 bases are a match to TRBD1. This CDR3 has 14 residues. Looked up from germline, CDR1 is SGHDT and CDR2 is YYEEEE. With V trimmed by 3 bases and J by 10 bases, 8 bases remained unmatched. The CDR3, as DNA: TGTGCCAGCAGCTATGGACAGGGGCAAATCCCCCAGCATTTT. It encodes CASSYGQGQIPQHF.

V is TRBV6-5 and J is TRBJ2-3, with 7 bases that match TRBD1. The CDR3 consists of 14 residues. Germline lookup yields CDR1 MNHEY and CDR2 SVGAGI. V shed 5 bases and J 6 bases; nucleotides not matched to a gene: 8. The CDR3 region is CASSPGTAQDTQYF. For the CDR3, the DNA is TGTGCCAGCAGTCCCGGGACAGCTCAGGATACGCAGTATTTT.

This clone was counted a few times. CDR3 sequence: CASSPGGSHYEQYF. In DNA, the CDR3 is TGTGCCAGCAGTCCAGGGGGATCCCACTACGAGCAGTACTTC. The rearrangement uses TRBV27 and TRBJ2-7; the match to TRBD1 covers 7 bases. The V gene's germline CDR1 is MNHEY and CDR2 SMNVEV (reference sequence). Losses at the gene ends were 5 bases for V and 3 bases for J; bases not matched to a gene: 7. The CDR3 runs 14 residues.

The chain has TRBV4-3 and TRBJ2-6, with D possibly TRBD2 on 6 matching bases. Germline CDR1 is LGHNA and CDR2 is YSLEER. The V end was cut by 0 bases, the J end by 0 bases, with 6 bases between. The CDR3 contains 16 residues. CDR3 region: CASSQEAGSGANVLTF. The CDR3 DNA is TGCGCCAGCAGCCAAGAAGCGGGCTCTGGGGCCAACGTCCTGACTTTC.

This chain uses TRBV23-1 with TRBJ2-7, with D perhaps TRBD2 (5 bases). TRBV23-1 is annotated as an ORF whose role is uncertain. Trimming pared 4 bases from V and 3 bases from J, leaving 7 bases between. The CDR3 is 12 amino acids. The CDR3 loop is CASSLRDYEQYF. The CDR3 bases are TGCGCCAGCAGTCTACGGGACTACGAGCAGTACTTC.

The chain recombines TRBV28 with TRBJ2-5; 12 bases align to TRBD1. The CDR3 runs to 16 residues. V was clipped by 6 bases and J by 5 bases; unmatched bases: 10. Germline CDR1 and CDR2: MDHEN and SYDVKM. CDR3 in amino acids: CASRGRDRGRPETQYF. The CDR3 region has the DNA TGTGCCAGCAGGGGAAGGGACAGGGGGCGCCCGGAGACCCAGTACTTC.

There are a few counts of this clone. V gene TRBV29-1 combines with J gene TRBJ2-7; 9 bases align to TRBD2. The germline V gene has CDR1 SQVTM and CDR2 ANQGSEA. V lost 7 bases and J lost 4; bases outside the gene matches: 14. CDR3 length equals 15 residues. CDR3 loop: CSARGWREGPYEQYF. In DNA form, the CDR3 reads TGCAGCGCCAGGGGGTGGCGGGAGGGCCCATACGAGCAGTACTTC.

The genes are TRBV4-1 and TRBJ2-1; the D is unclear. The CDR3 is 14 amino acids. Germline V lookup: CDR1 MGHRA, CDR2 YSYEKL. Trimming removed 3 bases from V and 9 bases from J, with 15 bases in between. CDR3 residues: CASSHSIHQIEQFF. The CDR3 region has the DNA TGCGCCAGCAGCCACTCAATTCATCAGATTGAGCAGTTCTTC.

The rearrangement links TRBV7-6 to TRBJ2-1, with TRBD2 matching 7 bases. CDR1 is SGHVS, CDR2 FNYEAQ, per germline. The CDR3 loop spans 17 amino acids. J lost 1 base, V lost 5 bases, and 11 bases had no gene match. CDR3 nucleotide sequence: TGTGCCAGCAGCATAAATATAGCGGGTGAATCCTACAATGAGCAGTTCTTC. Translated: CASSINIAGESYNEQFF.

V and J are TRBV9 and TRBJ1-3, with D perhaps matching TRBD1 (5 bases). This CDR3 is built from 15 residues. Trimming removed 7 bases at V and 4 bases at J, with 18 bases between. CDR1 SGDLS and CDR2 YYNGEE come from the germline V gene. The CDR3 spells CASGDGGARGNTIYF. The CDR3 nucleotides read TGTGCCAGCGGCGACGGAGGGGCTCGGGGAAACACCATATATTTT. The complete variable domain, with remaining parts taken from reference TRBV9 and TRBJ1-3, reads DSGVTQTPKHLITATGQRVTLRCSPRSGDLSVYWYQQSLDQGLQFLIQYYNGEERAKGNILERFSAQQFPDLHSELNLSSLELGDSALYFCASGDGGARGNTIYFGEGSWLTVV.

The chain employs TRBV4-3 and TRBJ2-7; D uncertain. With 0 bases removed from V and 4 bases from J, the gap between germline ends came to 16 bases. The CDR3 sequence is 16 residues long. CDR1 and CDR2 (germline): LGHNA, YSLEER. CDR3 region: CASSQDRAYGRYEQYF. CDR3 in DNA: TGCGCCAGCAGCCAAGATAGGGCCTACGGACGATACGAGCAGTACTTC.

This clone was picked up a small number of times. The chain employs TRBV6-6 and TRBJ2-1; D uncertain. V lost 2 bases and J lost 7, with 3 bases in between. CDR1 and CDR2 from the germline V gene are MNHNY and SVGAGI (reference sequence). The CDR3 runs to 11 residues. The CDR3 DNA follows: TGTGCCAGCAGTTACCATAATGAGCAGTTCTTC. Its protein product is CASSYHNEQFF.